This TCR beta chain stems from a study of cytomegalovirus exposure and HLA in healthy donors. Turning to the study itself: It was reported in a later analysis that the 90 to 150 validation repertoires used the same platform as the approximately 670 first-cohort repertoires.

Using immunoSEQ multiplex PCR, the repertoire was profiled, and TCRdb retains in-frame clones only, with some absent. The repertoire has 130,000 to 150,000 clones, around 88% of them found once; the top ten carry 7.9%. The donors were members of the validation cohort comprising over 100 subjects, separate from the approximately 630-subject first cohort. Germline loops: CDR1 MDHEN, CDR2 SYDVKM. CDR3 length equals 13 residues. Concerning this clone: Its antigen is unidentified.

Points from the study as a whole: Through in vitro validation, a few CMV-associated chains were shown to be specific for CMV antigens. There were some 150 TCR beta chains listed as cytomegalovirus-associated.

The receptor was derived from a woman between 18 and 29 years old in good health and CMV-seropositive. Sequencing input: PBMCs. The chain carries TRBV28 and TRBJ2-2; the match to TRBD2 covers 9 bases. The CDR3 DNA follows: TGTGCGGCTAGCGGGACGAACACCGGGGAGCTGTTTTTT. This sequence encodes CAASGTNTGELFF. Full variable domain (rest looked up from reference TRBV28 and TRBJ2-2): DVKVTQSSRYLVKRTGEKVFLECVQDMDHENMFWYRQDPGLGLRLIYFSYDVKMKEKGDIPEGYSVSREKKERFSLILESASTNQTSMYLCAASGTNTGELFFGEGSRLTVL.